Listed here is a single T cell receptor (beta chain). The antigen remains undetermined. This sample is part of a study of follicular helper T cells after annual influenza vaccination. Findings and limits, study-wide: Most later recoveries of Day 7 ICOS+CD38+ clones were ICOS-CD38- cTfh.

Time point in this sample: 2015-2016 season, 7 days after influenza vaccination. Germline assignment: CDR1 SGHTA and CDR2 FQGNSA. After removal of 3 bases from V and 4 bases from J, the junction contained 5 bases not matched to a gene. The CDR3 has 14 amino acids. Sequencing was performed with immunoSEQ multiplex PCR; in TCRdb, only in-frame clones are kept and a portion is missing. The repertoire holds 8,500 to 11,000 clones, with around four fifths as singletons. The chain recombines TRBV7-2 with TRBJ2-7; 8 nucleotides match TRBD2. The clonotype originates from an adult who received the influenza vaccine. The sample here was CXCR5- memory CD4+ T cells sorted from blood, taken 7 days after influenza vaccination. CDR3 DNA: TGTGCCAGCAGCTTTAGCGGGGTGCGTTACGAGCAGTACTTC. It translates to CASSFSGVRYEQYF.